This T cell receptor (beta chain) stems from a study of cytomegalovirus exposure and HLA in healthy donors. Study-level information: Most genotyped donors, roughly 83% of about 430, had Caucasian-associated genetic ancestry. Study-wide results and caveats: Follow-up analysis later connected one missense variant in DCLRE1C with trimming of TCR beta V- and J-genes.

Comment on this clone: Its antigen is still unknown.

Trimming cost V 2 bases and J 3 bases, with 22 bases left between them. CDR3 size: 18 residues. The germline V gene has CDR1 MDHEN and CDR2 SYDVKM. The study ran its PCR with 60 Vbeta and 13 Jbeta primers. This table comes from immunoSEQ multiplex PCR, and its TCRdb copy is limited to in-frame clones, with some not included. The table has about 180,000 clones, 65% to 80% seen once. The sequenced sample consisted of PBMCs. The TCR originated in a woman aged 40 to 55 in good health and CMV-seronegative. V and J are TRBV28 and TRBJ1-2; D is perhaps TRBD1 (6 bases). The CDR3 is CASSLVRSTGPTDYGYTF. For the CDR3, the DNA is TGTGCCAGCAGTTTAGTTCGATCAACAGGGCCCACGGACTATGGCTACACCTTC.